This paragraph covers one T cell receptor beta chain sequence. This specimen belongs to a study of blood T cell repertoires in COVID-19. Background on the study: Samples representing acute and convalescent COVID-19 were sourced from the United States, Italy and Spain. Nucleic acid was either cDNA or gDNA, and it came from T cells, B-cell-depleted T cells, or PBMCs.

Study processing details: The authors estimated nucleated cell counts from reference gene primer amplification. Some clones are missing from TCRdb's copy, which holds only in-frame ones; the method was immunoSEQ multiplex PCR. The V and J calls and the clone size are those of that table, but D and trimming were determined from the DNA. The table lists 45,000 to 65,000 clones, around 81% of them singletons. V was shortened by 7 bases and J by 4 bases, with 19 bases between the two germline ends. CDR3 length: 15 amino acids. Germline V gene lookup returns CDR1 MNHEY and CDR2 SMNVEV (reference sequence).

Input material: peripheral blood. The sequence was obtained from a woman in her fifties or sixties with acute or convalescent COVID-19. The chain recombines TRBV27 with TRBJ1-2; TRBD1 is a possible D gene (6 bases). CDR3 DNA: TGTGCCAGCAAGTCGGTGGGGGGGCCCATCTATGGCTACACCTTC. It is translated as CASKSVGGPIYGYTF.